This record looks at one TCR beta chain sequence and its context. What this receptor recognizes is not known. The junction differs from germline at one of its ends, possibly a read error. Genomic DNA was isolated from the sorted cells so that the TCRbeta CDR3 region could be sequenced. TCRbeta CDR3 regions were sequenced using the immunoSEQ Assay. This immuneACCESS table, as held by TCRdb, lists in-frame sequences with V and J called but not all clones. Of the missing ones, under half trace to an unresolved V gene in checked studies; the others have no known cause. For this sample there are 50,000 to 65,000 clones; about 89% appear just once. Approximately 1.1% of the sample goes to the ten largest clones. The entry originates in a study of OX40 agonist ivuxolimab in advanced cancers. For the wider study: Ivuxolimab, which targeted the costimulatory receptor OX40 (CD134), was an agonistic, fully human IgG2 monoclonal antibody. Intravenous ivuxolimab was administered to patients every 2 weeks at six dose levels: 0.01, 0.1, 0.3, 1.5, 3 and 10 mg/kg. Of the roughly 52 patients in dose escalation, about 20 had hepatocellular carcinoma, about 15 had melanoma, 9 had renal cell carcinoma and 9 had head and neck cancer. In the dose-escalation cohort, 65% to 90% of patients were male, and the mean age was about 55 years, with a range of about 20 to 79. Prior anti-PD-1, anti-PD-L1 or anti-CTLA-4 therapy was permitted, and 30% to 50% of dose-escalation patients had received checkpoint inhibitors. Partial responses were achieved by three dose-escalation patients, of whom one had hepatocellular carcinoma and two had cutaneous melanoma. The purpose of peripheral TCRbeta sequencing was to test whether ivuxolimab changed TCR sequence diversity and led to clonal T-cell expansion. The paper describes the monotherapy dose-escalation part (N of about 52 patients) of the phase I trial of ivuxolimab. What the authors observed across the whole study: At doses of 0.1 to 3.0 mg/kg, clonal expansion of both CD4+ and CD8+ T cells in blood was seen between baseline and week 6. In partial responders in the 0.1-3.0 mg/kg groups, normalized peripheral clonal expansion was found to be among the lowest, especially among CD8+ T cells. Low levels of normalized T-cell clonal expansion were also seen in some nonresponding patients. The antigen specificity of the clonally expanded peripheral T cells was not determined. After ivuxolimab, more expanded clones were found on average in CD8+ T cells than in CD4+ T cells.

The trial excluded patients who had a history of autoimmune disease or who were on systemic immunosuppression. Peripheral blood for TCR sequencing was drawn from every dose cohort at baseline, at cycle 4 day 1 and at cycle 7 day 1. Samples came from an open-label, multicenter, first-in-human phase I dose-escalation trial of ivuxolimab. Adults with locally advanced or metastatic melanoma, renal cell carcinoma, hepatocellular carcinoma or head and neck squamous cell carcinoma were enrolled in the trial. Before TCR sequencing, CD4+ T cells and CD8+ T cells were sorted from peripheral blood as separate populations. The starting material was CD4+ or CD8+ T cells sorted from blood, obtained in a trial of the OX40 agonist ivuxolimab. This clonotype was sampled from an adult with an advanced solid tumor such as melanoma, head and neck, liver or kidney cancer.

The sequenced DNA: TGTGCCAGCGGGAACGGGGCAGCCTACAATTCACCCCTCCACTTT. This is translated as CASGNGAAYNSPLHF. This sequence uses TRBV6-6 and TRBJ1-6, and perhaps TRBD1 as D gene, on 5 matching bases. CDR1 and CDR2 are drawn from the germline V gene (reference sequence): MNHNY, SVGAGI. CDR3 length: 15 amino acids, cysteine to phenylalanine. Only CDR3 DNA remains: 45 bases, in frame from the first base.